This TCR beta chain was captured in a study of regulatory T cells in long-lasting Graves disease. Germline V lookup: CDR1 LNHDA, CDR2 SQIVND (reference sequence). V shed 3 bases and J shed 4 bases, with 12 bases lying between them. The CDR3 covers 15 residues. This clonotype was seen repeatedly, ten times or more. Its antigen is not identified. Library construction for TCR beta used iRepertoire HTBI primers and Arm-PCR of CDR3 regions. TCRdb analysed the multiplex PCR reads with MiXCR anew, one entry per CDR3 protein. The data contain 400,000 to 450,000 distinct CDR3 sequences, 14% to 15% of them singletons. Whole-study findings and limits: Persistent disease was characterized by preferential usage of TRBV28, TRBJ1-2 and TRBJ2-5. Persistent Graves' disease cases displayed lower TCR diversity than newly diagnosed ones.

This sample's time point: newly diagnosed GD, antithyroid drugs for less than 3 months. There was RNA extracted from PBMCs, and the TCR library was made from it. Another study also made use of these data, one on T cells in Graves' hyperthyroidism and ophthalmopathy. That study adds: Clinicians diagnosed patients from clinical symptoms, serum thyroxine and TRAb, thyroid ultrasound and orbital computed tomography. RT-PCR in the first round (using the HTBI primer set) targeted the TCR CDR3.

The origin of this receptor is a woman in her twenties or thirties with Graves disease. The gene calls are TRBV19 and TRBJ2-2, with unresolved D. Specimen: peripheral blood mononuclear cells (PBMCs), collected at new diagnosis, from a patient treated with antithyroid drugs. CDR3 residues: CASSIGSPFTGELFF. As DNA, the CDR3 is TGTGCCAGTAGTATTGGGTCTCCATTCACCGGGGAGCTGTTTTTT.